The rows below give T cell receptor beta chains drawn from one sample of a study of CD8 T cells in Susac syndrome. From the immunoSEQ multiplex PCR reads, TCRdb called clonotypes with MiXCR, one entry per CDR3 protein. The table shows approximately 140,000 distinct CDR3 sequences, with roughly 80% occurring only once. Sequencing input: CD8+ T cells from PBMCs. The origin of the receptors is a human donor with multiple sclerosis. The CDR3 runs from the conserved cysteine through the conserved F or W. D genes are given only for firm matches. Not all rows give a size; the values are once, few, many and, for expanded clones, a class.

size: few
V: TRBV12-3/TRBV12-4
D: NA
J: TRBJ1-5
DNA: TGTGCCAGCAGTTTAGGGGTCAAAGGTCCCAATCAGCCCCAGCATTTT
CDR3: CASSLGVKGPNQPQHF

size: medium-sized
V: TRBV7-9
D: TRBD2
J: TRBJ2-4
DNA: TGTGCCAGCAGCTTAACGAGCGGGAGACGGAACATTCAGTACTTC
CDR3: CASSLTSGRRNIQYF

size: few
V: TRBV5-1
D: TRBD1
J: TRBJ2-1
DNA: TGCGCCAGCAGCTTATCACAGGGGGGCAATGAGCAGTTCTTC
CDR3: CASSLSQGGNEQFF

size: NA
V: TRBV29-1
D: TRBD1
J: TRBJ1-1
DNA: TGCAGCGTTGAATGGGACAGTGAAGCTTTCTTT
CDR3: CSVEWDSEAFF

size: NA
V: TRBV11-2
D: NA
J: TRBJ1-2
DNA: TGTGCCAGCAGCTTTACGGGTGGCGGGGGGAAGGATGGCTACACCTTC
CDR3: CASSFTGGGGKDGYTF

size: NA
V: TRBV5-1
D: NA
J: TRBJ2-5
DNA: TGCGCCAGCAGAGCAGACCGGGACGCACAAGAGACCCAGTACTTC
CDR3: CASRADRDAQETQYF

size: NA
V: TRBV28
D: NA
J: TRBJ1-1
DNA: TGTGCCAGTCTAAACCGGGGGGAGAACACTGAAGCTTTCTTT
CDR3: CASLNRGENTEAFF

size: NA
V: TRBV25-1
D: TRBD2
J: TRBJ2-2
DNA: TGTGCCAGCAGTGGAGCGGGAGGGCTTGACACCGGGGAGCTGTTTTTT
CDR3: CASSGAGGLDTGELFF

size: NA
V: TRBV20-1
D: NA
J: TRBJ2-5
DNA: TGCAGTACCCTGGGACGGTTAGAAGAGACCCAGTACTTC
CDR3: CSTLGRLEETQYF

size: NA
V: TRBV27
D: NA
J: TRBJ2-3
DNA: TGTGCCAGCGAGGGAGATACGCAGTATTTT
CDR3: CASEGDTQYF

size: NA
V: TRBV19
D: NA
J: TRBJ1-1
DNA: TGTGCCGCGAAAGAGGGGGGCAGTAACACTGAAGCTTTCTTT
CDR3: CAAKEGGSNTEAFF

size: NA
V: TRBV12-3/TRBV12-4
D: TRBD1
J: TRBJ2-7
DNA: TGTGCCAGCAGTTTAGAGGACAGGGTCTCTGAGCAGTACTTC
CDR3: CASSLEDRVSEQYF

size: NA
V: TRBV2
D: NA
J: TRBJ1-5
DNA: TGTGCCAGCAGTGAGTGGAGTCGGAATCAGCCCCAGCATTTT
CDR3: CASSEWSRNQPQHF

size: NA
V: TRBV7-9
D: TRBD2
J: TRBJ2-1
DNA: TGTGCCAGCAGCTCGACTAGCGGCAATGAGCAGTTCTTC
CDR3: CASSSTSGNEQFF

size: NA
V: TRBV5-1
D: NA
J: TRBJ2-2
DNA: TGCGCCAGCAGCCTCTATTGGGGAGCGCAGACCGGGGAGCTGTTTTTT
CDR3: CASSLYWGAQTGELFF

size: once
V: TRBV4-1
D: NA
J: TRBJ2-7
DNA: TGCGCCAGCAGCCAAGCGGCAGTCTACGAGCAGTACTTC
CDR3: CASSQAAVYEQYF

size: NA
V: TRBV29-1
D: NA
J: TRBJ1-4
DNA: TGCAGCGTTGCCCGGGGTGAAAAACTGTTTTTT
CDR3: CSVARGEKLFF

size: NA
V: TRBV5-1
D: NA
J: TRBJ2-3
DNA: TGCGCCAGCAGCCAAGGCAGGGGACGCCCAGATACGCAGTATTTT
CDR3: CASSQGRGRPDTQYF

size: NA
V: TRBV19
D: NA
J: TRBJ2-5
DNA: TGTGCCAGCCTGGACAGTTTGGGGGAGACCCAGTACTTC
CDR3: CASLDSLGETQYF

size: NA
V: TRBV7-2
D: NA
J: TRBJ2-1
DNA: TGTGCCACCACGACCCGCTACAATGAGCAGTTCTTC
CDR3: CATTTRYNEQFF

size: NA
V: TRBV28
D: TRBD2
J: TRBJ2-1
DNA: TGTGCCAGCAGCTTGGGAATCGTGACTAGCGGTTACAATGAGCAGTTCTTC
CDR3: CASSLGIVTSGYNEQFF

size: NA
V: TRBV18
D: NA
J: TRBJ1-1
DNA: TGTGCCAGCTCACCACCCCCGCTGGGGACTGAAGCTTTCTTT
CDR3: CASSPPPLGTEAFF

size: NA
V: TRBV7-9
D: NA
J: TRBJ2-1
DNA: TGTGCCAGCAGCTTAGTTCCGGGGGCCAAGGAAAATGAGCAGTTCTTC
CDR3: CASSLVPGAKENEQFF

size: once
V: TRBV29-1
D: NA
J: TRBJ1-2
DNA: TGCAGCGTTCAGGAGGGTGACTATGGCTACACCTTC
CDR3: CSVQEGDYGYTF

size: NA
V: TRBV12-3/TRBV12-4
D: TRBD1
J: TRBJ2-1
DNA: TGTGCCAGCAGTCCACAGGGGCAGGGATACAATGAGCAGTTCTTC
CDR3: CASSPQGQGYNEQFF

size: NA
V: TRBV12-3/TRBV12-4
D: NA
J: TRBJ1-5
DNA: TGTGCCAGCAGGGGATCGAGCAGCAATCAGCCCCAGCATTTT
CDR3: CASRGSSSNQPQHF

size: NA
V: TRBV3-1
D: TRBD2
J: TRBJ2-1
DNA: TGTGCCAGCAGCCAAGTACTGGGGGAGGGCCAGGATGAGCAGTTCTTC
CDR3: CASSQVLGEGQDEQFF

size: few
V: TRBV30
D: NA
J: TRBJ1-1
DNA: TGTGCCTGGAGTCCCGGTACAGGTCACACTGAAGCTTTCTTT
CDR3: CAWSPGTGHTEAFF

size: NA
V: TRBV5-1
D: TRBD1
J: TRBJ2-3
DNA: TGCGCCAGCAGCCTTCTTGATCCGGGACAGGGAGCCGTTACGCAGTATTTT
CDR3: CASSLLDPGQGAVTQYF

size: NA
V: TRBV20-1
D: TRBD1
J: TRBJ2-1
DNA: TGCAGTGCTAGACCCGGGACAGGGCTCTACAATGAGCAGTTCTTC
CDR3: CSARPGTGLYNEQFF

size: NA
V: TRBV6-1
D: NA
J: TRBJ2-5
DNA: TGTGCCAGCAGTCGCTCTGCCGGGTGGGGTTTAGAGACCCAGTACTTC
CDR3: CASSRSAGWGLETQYF

size: few
V: TRBV30
D: NA
J: TRBJ1-4
DNA: TGTGCCTGGACCTCGGGGGTCACTAATGAAAAACTTTTTTTT
CDR3: CAWTSGVTNEKLFF

size: NA
V: TRBV15
D: TRBD2
J: TRBJ2-5
DNA: TGTGCCACCAGCAGATTTATAGCGGGGGCTCAAGAGACCCAGTACTTC
CDR3: CATSRFIAGAQETQYF

size: once
V: TRBV30
D: NA
J: TRBJ1-6
DNA: TGTGCCTGGAGGTATACGGCGAGGGGGAATTCACCCCTCCACTTT
CDR3: CAWRYTARGNSPLHF

size: NA
V: TRBV7-2
D: NA
J: TRBJ2-7
DNA: TGTGCCAGCAGCAATAGCGACGAGCAGTACTTC
CDR3: CASSNSDEQYF

size: NA
V: TRBV7-3
D: TRBD2
J: TRBJ2-2
DNA: TGTGCCAGCAGCTTAGTGGGGGGGAGCCCCACCGGGGAGCTGTTTTTT
CDR3: CASSLVGGSPTGELFF

size: NA
V: TRBV13
D: NA
J: TRBJ2-7
DNA: TGTGCCAGCAGTTCGGGACAATCCTACGAGCAGTACTTC
CDR3: CASSSGQSYEQYF

size: NA
V: TRBV25-1
D: NA
J: TRBJ1-1
DNA: TGTGCCAGCAGTGAAGCCAATGGGCAGAACACTGAAGCTTTCTTT
CDR3: CASSEANGQNTEAFF

size: NA
V: TRBV29-1
D: NA
J: TRBJ2-2
DNA: TGCAGCGTTCTTAAAACCGGGGAGCTGTTTTTT
CDR3: CSVLKTGELFF

size: once
V: TRBV10-3
D: NA
J: TRBJ1-4
DNA: TGTGCCATCAGTGAGTTTGACGGGGTTAATGAAAAACTGTTTTTT
CDR3: CAISEFDGVNEKLFF

size: few
V: TRBV2
D: NA
J: TRBJ1-2
DNA: TGTGCCAGCAGTGAAGGAGGGGGGGGAGTCTATGGCTACACCTTC
CDR3: CASSEGGGGVYGYTF

size: NA
V: TRBV6-1
D: NA
J: TRBJ1-5
DNA: TGTGCCAGCAGTCCCGCACAGGGCTGGAGCAATCAGCCCCAGCATTTT
CDR3: CASSPAQGWSNQPQHF

size: NA
V: TRBV7-9
D: TRBD2
J: TRBJ2-1
DNA: TGTGCCAGCAGCCCCACTCGCGGGAGTTGGTATGAGCAGTTCTTC
CDR3: CASSPTRGSWYEQFF

size: NA
V: TRBV5-4
D: NA
J: TRBJ2-2
DNA: TGTGCCAGCAGCTTGTTCGGGTCGCGGGCCGGGGAGCTGTTTTTT
CDR3: CASSLFGSRAGELFF

size: NA
V: TRBV27
D: NA
J: TRBJ1-1
DNA: TGTGCCAGCAGTCCCAACGGGCCAGGTGAAGCTTTCTTT
CDR3: CASSPNGPGEAFF

size: few
V: TRBV7-9
D: NA
J: TRBJ2-5
DNA: TGTGCCAGCGGGCAGTGGGAGGATACGGGCCAAGAGACCCAGTACTTC
CDR3: CASGQWEDTGQETQYF

size: NA
V: TRBV5-1
D: TRBD1
J: TRBJ2-1
DNA: TGCGCCAGCAGCCGACAGGGGGCGAATGAGCAGTTCTTC
CDR3: CASSRQGANEQFF

size: NA
V: TRBV12-3/TRBV12-4
D: NA
J: TRBJ1-1
DNA: TGTGCCAGCAGTTACCCGAACACTGAAGCTTTCTTT
CDR3: CASSYPNTEAFF

size: NA
V: TRBV28
D: NA
J: TRBJ2-6
DNA: TGTGCCAGCAGCAGAAAGCTCTCTGGGGCCAACGTCCTGACTTTC
CDR3: CASSRKLSGANVLTF

size: once
V: TRBV29-1
D: NA
J: TRBJ2-7
DNA: TGCAGCGTCCCACGCCGGGACGGACACTCCTACGAGCAGTACTTC
CDR3: CSVPRRDGHSYEQYF

size: NA
V: TRBV6-5
D: NA
J: TRBJ1-3
DNA: TGTGCCAGCAGTTACCGGGGGGGTCCCCTCTCTGGAAACACCATATATTTT
CDR3: CASSYRGGPLSGNTIYF

size: NA
V: TRBV12-3/TRBV12-4
D: NA
J: TRBJ1-1
DNA: TGTGCCAGCAGTTTTTACATGAACACTGAAGCTTTCTTT
CDR3: CASSFYMNTEAFF

size: NA
V: TRBV5-4
D: NA
J: TRBJ2-1
DNA: TGTGCCAGTCAAGGGTTGGGGGATGAGCAGTCCTTC
CDR3: CASQGLGDEQSF

size: NA
V: TRBV10-3
D: NA
J: TRBJ2-1
DNA: TGTGCCATCAGTGAGCGGCACAATGAGCAGTTCTTC
CDR3: CAISERHNEQFF